This T cell receptor (beta chain) came from a study of blood T cell repertoires in COVID-19. Whole-study context: Sample material is recorded as cDNA or gDNA derived from T cells, B-cell-depleted T cells, or PBMCs.

Under the authors' procedure: Amplified reference gene primers provided the basis for estimating nucleated cell counts. TCRdb keeps only in-frame clones here, not all; method: immunoSEQ multiplex PCR. The V and J calls and clone size were taken over from that table, and D and trimming were inferred from the DNA. The sample has some 130,000 clones, more than 60% seen once. The CDR3 consists of 13 residues. The germline V gene encodes CDR1 SNHLY and CDR2 FYNNEI. Trimming took 6 bases from V and 4 from J; bases not matched to a gene: 5. Specimen: peripheral blood. The chain is built from TRBV2 and TRBJ1-1, with 7 bases matching TRBD1. The TCR sequence derives from a woman aged 70-85 years with acute or convalescent COVID-19. CDR3 residues: CASSVDRATEAFF. The CDR3 nucleotides read TGTGCCAGCAGCGTAGACAGGGCCACTGAAGCTTTCTTT.